The sequence of this T cell receptor beta chain was determined in a study of T cell repertoires in cytomegalovirus infection. TCRdb recomputed calls from the reads with MiXCR, one row per CDR3 protein. The sample holds 250,000 or so distinct CDR3 sequences; approximately 9.1% are singletons and the top ten take roughly 16%. The CDR3 is 17 residues long. Germline CDR1 SGHTA, CDR2 FQGNSA. Trimming took 1 base from V and 0 from J, leaving 15 bases between them. This clonotype was seen repeatedly, ten times or more. The sample taken for sequencing was PBMCs. The V call is TRBV7-2, the J call TRBJ1-2; D gene unclear. The receptor was isolated from a human donor in good health (CMV status not recorded). Some clones in this sample may be carry-over from other donors' samples. CDR3: CASSLGVSPVANYGYTF. CDR3 bases: TGTGCCAGCAGCTTAGGAGTCAGTCCTGTAGCTAACTATGGCTACACCTTC.